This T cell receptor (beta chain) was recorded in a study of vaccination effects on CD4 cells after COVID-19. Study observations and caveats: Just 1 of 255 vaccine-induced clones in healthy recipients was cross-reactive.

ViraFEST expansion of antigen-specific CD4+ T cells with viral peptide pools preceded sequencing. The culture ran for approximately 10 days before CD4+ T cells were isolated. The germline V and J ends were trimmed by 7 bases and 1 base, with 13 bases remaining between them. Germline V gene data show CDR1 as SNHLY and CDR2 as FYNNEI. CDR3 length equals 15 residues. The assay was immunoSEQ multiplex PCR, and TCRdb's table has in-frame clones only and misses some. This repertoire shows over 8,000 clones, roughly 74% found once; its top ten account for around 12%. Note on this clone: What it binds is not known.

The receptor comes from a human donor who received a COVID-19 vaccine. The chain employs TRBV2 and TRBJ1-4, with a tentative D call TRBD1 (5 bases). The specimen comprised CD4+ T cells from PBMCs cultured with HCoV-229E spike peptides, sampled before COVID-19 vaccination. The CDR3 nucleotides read TGTGCCAGCAATCGGGACTTCCTAACTAATGAAAAACTGTTTTTT. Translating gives CASNRDFLTNEKLFF.